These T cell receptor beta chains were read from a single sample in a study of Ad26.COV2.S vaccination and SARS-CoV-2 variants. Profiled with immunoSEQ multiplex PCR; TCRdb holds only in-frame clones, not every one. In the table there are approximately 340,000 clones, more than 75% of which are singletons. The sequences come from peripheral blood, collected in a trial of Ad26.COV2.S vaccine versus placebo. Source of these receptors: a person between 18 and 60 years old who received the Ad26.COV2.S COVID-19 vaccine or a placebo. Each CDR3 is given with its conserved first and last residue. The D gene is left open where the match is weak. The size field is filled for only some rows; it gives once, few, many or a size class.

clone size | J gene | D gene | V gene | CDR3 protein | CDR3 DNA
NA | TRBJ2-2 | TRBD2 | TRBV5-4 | CASSLDLAGGYGELFF | TGTGCCAGCAGCTTGGACCTAGCGGGAGGTTACGGGGAGCTGTTTTTT
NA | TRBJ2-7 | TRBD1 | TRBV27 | CASAFDRAYEQYF | TGTGCCAGCGCTTTCGACAGGGCCTACGAGCAGTACTTC
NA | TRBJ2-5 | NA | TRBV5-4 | CASSLPGNQETQYF | TGTGCCAGCAGCTTGCCGGGGAACCAAGAGACCCAGTACTTC
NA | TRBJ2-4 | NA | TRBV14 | CASSPSGNIQYF | TGTGCCAGCAGCCCCTCGGGGAACATTCAGTACTTC
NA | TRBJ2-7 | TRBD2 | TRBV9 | CASSLKRGGNSYEQYF | TGTGCCAGCAGCTTAAAGCGGGGGGGTAACTCCTACGAGCAGTACTTC
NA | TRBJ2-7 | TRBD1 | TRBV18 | CASSLGTGGIYEQYF | TGTGCCAGCTCACTAGGGACAGGGGGAATCTACGAGCAGTACTTC
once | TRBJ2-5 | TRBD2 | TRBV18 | CASSFSGTSVGETQYF | TGTGCCAGCTCGTTTAGCGGGACCTCCGTTGGGGAGACCCAGTACTTC
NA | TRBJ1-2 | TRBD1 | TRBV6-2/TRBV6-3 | CASSLRQGKGTNYGYTF | TGTGCCAGCAGTTTACGACAGGGGAAAGGAACTAACTATGGCTACACCTTC
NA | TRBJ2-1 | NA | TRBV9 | CARVAGKAYNEQFF | TGTGCCCGAGTGGCCGGGAAAGCCTACAATGAGCAGTTCTTC
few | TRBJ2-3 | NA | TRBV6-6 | CASSLSSTDTQYF | TGTGCCAGCAGTCTAAGTAGCACAGATACGCAGTATTTT
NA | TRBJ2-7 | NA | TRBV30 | CAWEQGPEQYF | TGTGCCTGGGAACAGGGTCCCGAGCAGTACTTC
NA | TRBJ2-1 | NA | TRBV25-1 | CASSDSGGLTYNEQFF | TGTGCCAGCAGTGATTCTGGCGGCTTGACTTACAATGAGCAGTTCTTC
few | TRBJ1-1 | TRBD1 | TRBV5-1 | CASSFTGEDTEAFF | TGCGCCAGCAGCTTCACAGGGGAGGACACTGAAGCTTTCTTT
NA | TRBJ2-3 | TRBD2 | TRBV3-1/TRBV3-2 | CASSQAAGGPRTDTQYF | TGTGCCAGCAGCCAAGCAGCGGGGGGGCCGCGCACAGATACGCAGTATTTT
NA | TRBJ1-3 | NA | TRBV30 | CAGPGAGNTIYF | TGTGCCGGCCCAGGGGCGGGAAACACCATATATTTT
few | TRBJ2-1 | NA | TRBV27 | CASRHGSPNNEQFF | TGTGCCAGCCGCCACGGATCGCCTAACAATGAGCAGTTCTTC
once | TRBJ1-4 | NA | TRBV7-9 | CASSLEGGALGEKLFF | TGTGCCAGCAGCTTAGAAGGGGGGGCATTAGGAGAAAAACTGTTTTTT
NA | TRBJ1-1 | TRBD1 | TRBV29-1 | CSVGQGDTEAFF | TGCAGCGTTGGACAGGGGGACACTGAAGCTTTCTTT
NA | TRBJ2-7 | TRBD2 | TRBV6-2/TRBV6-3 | CASSPGTSSYEQYF | TGTGCCAGCAGCCCCGGGACTAGTTCTTACGAGCAGTACTTC
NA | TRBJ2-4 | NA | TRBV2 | CASSEEGRLNIQYF | TGTGCCAGCAGTGAAGAGGGGCGCTTAAACATTCAGTACTTC
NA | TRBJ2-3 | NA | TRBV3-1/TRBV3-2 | CASSHFSTDTQYF | TGTGCCAGCAGCCATTTTAGCACAGATACGCAGTATTTT
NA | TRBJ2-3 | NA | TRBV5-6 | CASSLAWADYTDTQYF | TGTGCCAGCAGCTTGGCTTGGGCGGATTACACAGATACGCAGTATTTT
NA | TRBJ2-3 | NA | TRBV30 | CAWSQTGSDTQYF | TGTGCCTGGAGTCAAACAGGGTCAGATACGCAGTATTTT
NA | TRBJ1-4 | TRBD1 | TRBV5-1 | CASSVGQGLQPFNEKLFF | TGCGCCAGCAGCGTGGGACAGGGGCTCCAGCCTTTTAATGAAAAACTGTTTTTT
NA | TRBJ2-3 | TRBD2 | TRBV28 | CASSTLAGRLQDTQYF | TGTGCCAGCAGTACGTTAGCGGGACGTTTGCAAGATACGCAGTATTTT
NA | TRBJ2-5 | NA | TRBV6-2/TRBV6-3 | CASSSSGAPQETQYF | TGTGCCAGCAGTAGCAGCGGAGCCCCTCAAGAGACCCAGTACTTC